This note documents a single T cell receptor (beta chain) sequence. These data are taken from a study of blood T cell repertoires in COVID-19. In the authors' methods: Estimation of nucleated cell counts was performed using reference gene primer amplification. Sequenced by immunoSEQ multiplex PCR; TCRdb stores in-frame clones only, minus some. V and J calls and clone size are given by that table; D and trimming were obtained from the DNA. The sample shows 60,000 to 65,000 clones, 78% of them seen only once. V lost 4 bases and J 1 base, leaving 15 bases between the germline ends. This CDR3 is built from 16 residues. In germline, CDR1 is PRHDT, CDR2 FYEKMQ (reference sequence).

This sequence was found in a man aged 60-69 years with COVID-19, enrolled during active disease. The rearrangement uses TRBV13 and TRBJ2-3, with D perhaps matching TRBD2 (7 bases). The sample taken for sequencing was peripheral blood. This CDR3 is CASSSPGGLGTDTQYF. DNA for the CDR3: TGTGCCAGCAGCTCCCCCGGGGGGCTAGGCACAGATACGCAGTATTTT.